This is a list of T cell receptor beta chains from one sample in a study of identical twins. MiXCR was run by TCRdb on the 5' RACE reads, yielding one entry per CDR3 protein. The sample has 300,000 to 400,000 distinct CDR3 sequences, around 9% seen once. The sequencing input was naive T cells sorted from blood. The receptors were gathered from a woman in her 50s in good health. CDR3s include the opening cysteine and the closing phenylalanine or tryptophan. D genes are given only for firm matches. The listing skips clone size in some rows; elsewhere it reads once, few, many or a size class.

clone size	J gene	D gene	V gene	CDR3 protein	CDR3 DNA
few	TRBJ2-3	TRBD2	TRBV11-3	CASGSGIPFTDTQYF	TGTGCCAGCGGGAGCGGGATTCCATTCACAGATACGCAGTATTTT
few	TRBJ2-5	TRBD1	TRBV29-1	CSVDVDRGPQETQYF	TGCAGCGTTGATGTGGACAGGGGCCCCCAAGAGACCCAGTACTTC
few	TRBJ2-1	TRBD1	TRBV5-1	CASSLEGQGFGDEQFF	TGCGCCAGCAGCTTGGAGGGACAGGGTTTTGGCGATGAGCAGTTCTTC
few	TRBJ2-1	NA	TRBV7-9	CASSYHREPLYNEQFF	TGTGCCAGCAGCTATCACCGGGAGCCCCTCTACAATGAGCAGTTCTTC
many	TRBJ1-1	NA	TRBV5-5	CASSLDLWVEAEAFF	TGTGCCAGCAGCTTGGACCTGTGGGTGGAGGCTGAAGCTTTCTTT
many	TRBJ2-1	NA	TRBV15	CATSRVNVASAGNEQFF	TGTGCCACCAGCAGAGTAAATGTGGCTAGCGCGGGCAATGAGCAGTTCTTC
many	TRBJ2-1	TRBD1	TRBV20-1	CSATGQSRYNEQFF	TGCAGTGCCACGGGACAGTCAAGATACAATGAGCAGTTCTTC
many	TRBJ2-5	NA	TRBV10-3	CATSRGLQETQYF	TGTGCCACGTCGAGGGGCCTACAAGAGACCCAGTACTTC
few	TRBJ2-5	NA	TRBV29-1	CSVKFRKETQYF	TGCAGCGTTAAGTTCAGAAAAGAGACCCAGTACTTC
few	TRBJ1-1	NA	TRBV20-1	CSAKGPNTEAFF	TGCAGTGCAAAGGGGCCGAACACTGAAGCTTTCTTT
many	TRBJ1-3	NA	TRBV5-1	CASSLVAPDSGNTIYF	TGCGCCAGCAGCTTGGTGGCTCCAGACTCTGGAAACACCATATATTTT
many	TRBJ1-5	NA	TRBV29-1	CSVGGPSSNQPQHF	TGCAGCGTGGGTGGACCAAGCAGCAATCAGCCCCAGCATTTT
NA	TRBJ2-2	NA	TRBV11-2	CASSLVGRGGPNTGELFF	TGTGCCAGCAGCTTAGTCGGCCGTGGCGGGCCGAACACCGGGGAGCTGTTTTTT
many	TRBJ2-7	NA	TRBV9	CASSVEPGAIYEQYF	TGTGCCAGCAGCGTAGAGCCGGGGGCGATATACGAGCAGTACTTC
many	TRBJ2-5	TRBD1	TRBV5-1	CASSPGTGRETQYF	TGTGCCAGCAGCCCCGGGACAGGGAGGGAGACCCAGTACTTC
few	TRBJ1-3	NA	TRBV7-7	CASSLGTGRNTIYF	TGTGCCAGCAGCCTCGGGACGGGTCGAAACACCATATATTTT
few	TRBJ1-1	NA	TRBV12-3/TRBV12-4	CASSLLRPEAFF	TGTGCCAGCAGCCTACTACGCCCTGAAGCTTTCTTT
NA	TRBJ2-1	NA	TRBV19	CASSMGSNEQFF	TGTGCCAGTAGTATGGGGTCGAATGAGCAGTTCTTC
NA	TRBJ2-7	TRBD2	TRBV4-1	CASSTSGSLYEQYF	TGCGCCAGCAGTACTAGCGGGAGTTTGTACGAGCAGTACTTC
many	TRBJ2-7	TRBD2	TRBV29-1	CSVDGGRAYEQYF	TGCAGCGTTGACGGCGGGAGGGCCTACGAGCAGTACTTC
few	TRBJ2-2	NA	TRBV7-2	CASSYTGTPVGELFF	TGTGCCAGCAGCTACACCGGGACCCCGGTAGGGGAGCTGTTTTTT
few	TRBJ1-1	NA	TRBV5-5	CASSLVARGYTEAFF	TGTGCCAGCAGCTTGGTGGCCAGGGGTTACACTGAAGCTTTCTTT
many	TRBJ2-3	NA	TRBV24-1	CATSDYGGPDTQYF	TGTGCCACCAGTGATTATGGGGGTCCAGATACGCAGTATTTT
NA	TRBJ1-2	TRBD1	TRBV7-9	CASSSWDRERSYTF	TGTGCCAGCAGCTCATGGGACAGGGAAAGGAGCTACACCTTC
few	TRBJ2-7	NA	TRBV9	CASSATGVPLEQYF	TGTGCCAGCAGCGCGACGGGAGTGCCTCTCGAGCAGTACTTC
NA	TRBJ2-2	NA	TRBV9	CASSAESGKTGELFF	TGTGCCAGCAGCGCTGAGTCCGGAAAAACCGGGGAGCTGTTTTTT